This TCR beta chain was captured by sequencing in a study of vaccination and CD4 T cells after COVID-19 (dated by TCRdb to between 2021 and 2022). Turning to the overall study: Convalescent patients had a positive SARS-CoV-2 result on nasal swab PCR, and of these patients, nine had mild disease and one had severe disease. Post-COVID blood samples from convalescent patients were collected a median of about 100 days after diagnosis, with a range of 35 to 161 days. The convalescent cohort comprised six males and four females, including two Hispanic individuals, seven Caucasians, two Asians and one multiracial person. Participants got two doses of the Pfizer-BioNTech BNT162b2 vaccine (n=8) or two doses of the Moderna mRNA-1273 vaccine (n=2). Control cultures received a CEFX viral epitope pool as the positive control, an HIV-1 Nef peptide pool as the negative control, or no peptide. The time from the second vaccine dose to post-vaccine blood sampling had a median of roughly 70 days and ranged from about 14 to 250 days. In about 11 COVID-19 convalescent patients and a handful of infection-naive healthy vaccine recipients, the spike-specific CD4+ TCR repertoire before mRNA vaccination was compared with the repertoire after mRNA vaccination. The cultures were stimulated with overlapping spike peptide pools from SARS-CoV-2 and from the common cold coronaviruses HCoV-NL63, HCoV-OC43 and HCoV-229E.

Read against the paper, the sample's treatment or condition label means: approximately nine-day PBMC culture with coronavirus spike peptide pools or control peptides (ViraFEST assay). The ViraFEST assay was used in the study, in which antigen-specific T cells were expanded with peptide pools and expanded clonotypes were subsequently identified by TCR sequencing. Positive SARS-CoV-2 PCR tests in the convalescent patients dated from March to December 2020, before Alpha, Beta and Delta variants emerged in the United States. Over 1.5 million PBMCs per well were cultured in IMDM with approximately 5% human AB serum and roughly 10 IU/ml IL-2, plus 10 ug/ml peptide pools. Half of the culture medium was replaced with fresh IL-2-containing medium on days 3 and 7. After around 11 days of culture, CD4+ T cells were isolated by negative selection with the EasySep CD4+ T cell isolation kit. Ficoll-Paque Plus gradient centrifugation was used to isolate PBMCs from whole blood, and the isolated PBMCs were then either used fresh or cryopreserved at -140C. In general, triplicate wells were set up for every culture condition.

Preparation of the library involved PCR. DNA from cultured CD4+ T cells was subjected to TCR sequencing with the Oncomine TCR Beta short-read assay at the Johns Hopkins FTIC core. Genomic DNA was extracted from the cultured CD4+ T cells with the QIAamp micro DNA kit. Oncomine TCR Beta libraries from cultured CD4+ T cells were pooled with unique dual indexes and sequenced on an Illumina iSeq 100. The source study handled its data this way. Non-productive sequences were removed, and CDR3s not starting with C, not ending with F or W, or shorter than 7 amino acids were discarded. The MANAFEST web application identified antigen-specific clonotypes by comparing peptide-stimulated wells against reference wells and other culture wells. For a clone to be called positive, the clone needed an FDR below 0.05, an odds ratio above 5, and a productive frequency above 0.1% in at least two of three replicate wells. A clonotype was classed as cross-reactive if the clonotype showed significant expansion both in SARS-CoV-2 spike wells and in at least one common cold coronavirus spike condition. Levenshtein distances (stringdist) and unrooted phylogenetic trees (ape) in R version 3.6.1 were used to assess CDR3 homology. Through fastp at Q25 and MiXCR, TCRdb rebuilt clones from the public reads, retaining in-frame beta chains. Duplicate CDR3 protein sequences are folded into a single record with the most common DNA and genes. In this record, the V and J calls reflect TCRdb's handling and not the investigators' own analysis. This sample has 27,000 or so distinct CDR3 sequences in its table, and around half of those were observed once. Roughly 6% of the sample is held by the ten biggest clonotypes.

Study-level results and caveats: An increase in the median number of SARS-CoV-2-reactive clonotypes from approximately 20 after infection to 35 to 40 after vaccination was observed, but the change was not found to be significant. Only a relatively small number of convalescent patients were included in the study, and early timepoints following natural infection were not analyzed. Among convalescent patients, a median about 90% of the SARS-CoV-2-reactive clones seen after vaccination appeared only after vaccination, which suggests priming specific to the vaccine. Of the vaccine-specific clones in convalescent patients, 304 of 307, or nearly all, reacted only to SARS-CoV-2 spike and did not cross-react with common cold coronaviruses.

Only one count was recorded for this clonotype. Its antigen is still unknown. Base qualities are missing; no much larger clone stands one base away. A solitary read yields weak support. The sample was CD4+ T cells from blood, cultured in vitro. The source is a human donor who had recovered from COVID-19.

DNA sequence: TGTGCCAGCAGTTTACGGGACAGAGAGACCCAGTACTTC. This sequence encodes CASSLRDRETQYF. The chain is encoded by TRBV12-3 or TRBV12-4 joined to TRBJ2-5; 7 central bases correspond to TRBD1. Trimming removed 2 bases from V and 4 bases from J; the gene matches leave 1 base unexplained. The CDR3 measures 13 amino acids from cysteine to phenylalanine. This entry keeps only the CDR3 DNA: 39 bases, framed from base 1.